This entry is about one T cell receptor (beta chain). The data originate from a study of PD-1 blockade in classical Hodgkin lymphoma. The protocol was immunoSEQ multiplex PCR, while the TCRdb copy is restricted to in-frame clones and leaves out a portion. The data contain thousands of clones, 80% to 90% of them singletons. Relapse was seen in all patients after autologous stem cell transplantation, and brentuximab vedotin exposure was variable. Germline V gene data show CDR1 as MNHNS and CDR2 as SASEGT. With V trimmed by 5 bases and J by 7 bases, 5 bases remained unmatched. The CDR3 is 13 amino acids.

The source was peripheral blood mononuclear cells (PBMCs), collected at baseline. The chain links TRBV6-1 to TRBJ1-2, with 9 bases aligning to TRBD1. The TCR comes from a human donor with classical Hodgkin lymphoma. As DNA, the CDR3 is TGTGCCAGCAGTCTTACAGGGGGCGCTGGCTACACCTTC. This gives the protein CASSLTGGAGYTF.